This T cell receptor (beta chain) was profiled in a study of blood T cell repertoires in COVID-19. A few counts support this clone. Data came from immunoSEQ multiplex PCR; TCRdb stores just in-frame clones and leaves some out. This table has about 350,000 clones, more than 75% appearing once. This study enrolled people aged about 18 to 100 from approximately 25 US geographic areas. The sequenced sample was PBMCs or T cells enriched from blood (not recorded which). The source of this sequence is a woman aged 25 to 45 who had recovered from COVID-19.

CDR3 amino acids: CASSWDRGRTEAFF. The CDR3 DNA is TGCGCCAGCAGCTGGGACAGGGGGCGTACTGAAGCTTTCTTT. The gene calls are TRBV5-1 and TRBJ1-1; 12 nucleotides align to TRBD1. The germline V gene encodes CDR1 SGHRS and CDR2 YFSETQ. The trim removed 3 bases at V and 5 bases at J, leaving 2 bases unmatched. The CDR3 has 14 amino acids.